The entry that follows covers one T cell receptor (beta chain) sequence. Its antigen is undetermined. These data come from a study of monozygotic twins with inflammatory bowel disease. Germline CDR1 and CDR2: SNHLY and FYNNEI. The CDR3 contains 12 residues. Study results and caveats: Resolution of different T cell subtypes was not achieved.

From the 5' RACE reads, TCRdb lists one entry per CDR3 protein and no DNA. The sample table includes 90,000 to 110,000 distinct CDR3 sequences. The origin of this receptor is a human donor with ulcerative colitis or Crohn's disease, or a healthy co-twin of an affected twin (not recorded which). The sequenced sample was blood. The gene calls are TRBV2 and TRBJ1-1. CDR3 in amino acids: CASRTQNTEAFF.